These 28 T cell receptor beta chains were sequenced from one sample in a study of monozygotic twins with inflammatory bowel disease. From the 5' RACE reads, TCRdb lists one entry per CDR3 protein and no DNA. This repertoire includes roughly 150,000 distinct CDR3 sequences. Input material: blood. The receptor source for this set is a human donor with ulcerative colitis or Crohn's disease, or a healthy co-twin of an affected twin (not recorded which).

The V gene is TRBV5-1, the J gene TRBJ2-2. Germline lookup yields CDR1 SGHRS and CDR2 YFSETQ. CDR3 length: 14 residues. The CDR3 loop is CASRLGQGTGELFF.

The rearrangement uses TRBV7-2 and TRBJ1-1. The CDR3 is made up of 14 amino acids. Germline CDR1 SGHTA, CDR2 FQGNSA. The CDR3 protein is CASSFYIVNTEAFF.

This rearrangement joins TRBV6-2 or TRBV6-3 to TRBJ2-2; TCRdb proposes TRBD1, but this gene call is untestable without DNA. Germline loops: CDR1 MNHEY, CDR2 SVGEGT. The CDR3 totals 15 residues. The CDR3 loop reads CASSYGTGDTGELFF.

The rearrangement joins TRBV12-3 or TRBV12-4 to TRBJ2-1; with no DNA, the TCRdb D assignment of TRBD1 cannot be verified. CDR3 length: 17 residues. CDR3: CASSPRQGANPYNEQFF.

V usage is TRBV5-6 and J usage is TRBJ2-5; TCRdb gives TRBD1 as the D gene, but with no DNA this cannot be confirmed. The germline V gene encodes CDR1 SGHDT and CDR2 YYEEEE. The CDR3 spans 14 residues. Here the CDR3 reads CASSLGQERKTQYF.

The chain employs TRBV19 and TRBJ1-2; TCRdb's D gene call, TRBD1, goes unchecked for lack of DNA. The CDR3 extends over 14 amino acids. Germline CDR1 LNHDA, CDR2 SQIVND (reference sequence). The CDR3 region is CASSPARGPGGYTF.

The chain employs TRBV7-9 and TRBJ1-1; TCRdb indicates TRBD1, and absent DNA this call remains unverified. The CDR3 is 15 residues long. CDR1 and CDR2 from the germline V gene are SEHNR and FQNEAQ (reference sequence). CDR3 amino acids: CASSLGQGQVLEAFF.

V usage is TRBV29-1 and J usage is TRBJ2-3; TCRdb designates TRBD1, a call that cannot be tested without DNA. The V gene's germline CDR1 is SQVTM and CDR2 ANQGSEA. The CDR3 runs 11 residues. CDR3 amino acids: CSGGPTDTQYF.

V is TRBV4-1 and J is TRBJ2-4; TCRdb's D call of TRBD2 is untestable without DNA. CDR1 and CDR2 from the germline V gene are MGHRA and YSYEKL. The CDR3 runs 16 residues. The CDR3 here is CASRRLAGEAKNIQYF.

CDR3 protein: CASSPEFRAPNTEAFF. This sequence joins TRBV18 and TRBJ1-1; TCRdb designates TRBD1, a call that cannot be tested without DNA. Germline V gives CDR1 KGHSH, CDR2 LQKENI. The CDR3 loop spans 16 amino acids.

The V gene is TRBV10-2, the J gene TRBJ2-2; TCRdb picks TRBD1, but there is no DNA to check that call. Germline V gives CDR1 WSHSY, CDR2 SAAADI. This CDR3 is 12 amino acids long. CDR3 protein: CASRNRVGELFF.

The rearrangement links TRBV5-1 to TRBJ2-2. Germline CDR1 reads SGHRS; CDR2 reads YFSETQ. This CDR3 has 14 amino acids. The CDR3: CASSLRENTGELFF.

The genes are TRBV7-6 and TRBJ2-7; lacking DNA, the TRBD2 call made by TCRdb goes unchecked. Germline lookup yields CDR1 SGHVS and CDR2 FNYEAQ. There are 13 residues in the CDR3. CDR3 sequence: CATSVLAGSEQYF.

The CDR3 is CASSPRTGNSENEQFF. The chain recombines TRBV28 with TRBJ2-1. CDR1 is MDHEN and CDR2 is SYDVKM in the germline V gene. The CDR3 totals 16 residues. Based on the CDR3 plus reference TRBV28 and TRBJ2-1, the full variable domain is DVKVTQSSRYLVKRTGEKVFLECVQDMDHENMFWYRQDPGLGLRLIYFSYDVKMKEKGDIPEGYSVSREKKERFSLILESASTNQTSMYLCASSPRTGNSENEQFFGPGTRLTVL.

This rearrangement joins TRBV23-1 to TRBJ2-7. TRBV23-1 is labeled an ORF, and its function is uncertain. This CDR3 region has 13 residues. The CDR3 loop reads CASSQQVSYEQYF.

The V and J genes are TRBV15 and TRBJ2-2; the D gene TCRdb calls, TRBD1, cannot be checked with no DNA. The V gene's germline CDR1 is LNHNV and CDR2 YYDKDF (reference sequence). This CDR3 region has 16 residues. The CDR3 loop reads CATSRSSGTGAGELFF.

The chain recombines TRBV15 with TRBJ1-1; TCRdb calls TRBD1, which cannot be checked without DNA. The CDR3 consists of 19 residues. Per germline, CDR1 LNHNV and CDR2 YYDKDF (reference sequence). The CDR3 spells CATSSPWARAGEIDTEAFF.

The chain carries TRBV24-1 and TRBJ2-3; TCRdb's D call, TRBD2, is unchecked because there is no DNA. The CDR3 has 12 residues. CDR1 and CDR2 from the germline V gene are KGHDR and SFDVKD. CDR3 region: CATKSRTDTQYF.

V usage is TRBV5-1 and J usage is TRBJ1-2; lacking DNA, the TRBD1 call made by TCRdb goes unchecked. The CDR3 consists of 12 residues. Germline lookup yields CDR1 SGHRS and CDR2 YFSETQ. The CDR3 protein is CARPGRKYGYTF.

This chain links TRBV12-3 or TRBV12-4 with TRBJ1-6; the TRBD1 assignment by TCRdb is unverifiable without DNA. This CDR3 comprises 14 residues. The CDR3 reads CASSLEAGDSPLHF.

The CDR3 loop reads CSARDGWLTGQGHYGYTF. The genes are TRBV20-1 and TRBJ1-2; TCRdb outputs TRBD1, but without DNA this stays unchecked. This CDR3 contains 18 residues. Germline CDR1 and CDR2: DFQATT and SNEGSKA (reference sequence).

This chain links TRBV12-5 with TRBJ1-2. There are 15 residues in the CDR3. CDR1 and CDR2 from the germline V gene are LGHNT and FRNRAP. This CDR3 is CASGPTEGRAKGYTF.

CDR3 residues: CASSLHLPPNEQFF. The J gene is TRBJ2-1, the V gene TRBV28; TCRdb selects TRBD1, and the lack of DNA leaves this call unchecked. The CDR3 is 14 amino acids. Looked up from germline, CDR1 is MDHEN and CDR2 is SYDVKM.

The V and J genes are TRBV5-1 and TRBJ2-1; absent DNA, TCRdb's TRBD1 call cannot be checked. From germline, CDR1 is SGHRS and CDR2 YFSETQ. The CDR3 is 16 amino acids. CDR3 residues: CASSLAMTVSYNEQFF.

The V and J genes are TRBV5-6 and TRBJ1-2. This CDR3 is built from 16 residues. Germline V gives CDR1 SGHDT, CDR2 YYEEEE. CDR3 sequence: CASSSRAPLPNYGYTF.

The rearrangement joins TRBV12-3 or TRBV12-4 to TRBJ2-5. The CDR3 covers 15 residues. The CDR3 spells CASSFRLADLSAQYF.

The chain couples TRBV5-1 to TRBJ1-4; TCRdb picks TRBD1, but there is no DNA to check that call. The CDR3 sequence is 16 residues long. The germline CDR1 and CDR2 sequences are SGHRS and YFSETQ. CDR3 residues: CASSSRGLGVHEKLFF. The full variable domain, its missing parts supplied by reference TRBV5-1 and TRBJ1-4, is KAGVTQTPRYLIKTRGQQVTLSCSPISGHRSVSWYQQTPGQGLQFLFEYFSETQRNKGNFPGRFSGRQFSNSRSEMNVSTLELGDSALYLCASSSRGLGVHEKLFFGSGTQLSVL.

V is TRBV6-5 and J is TRBJ2-3; the D call of TRBD1 rests on TCRdb alone, since no DNA is present to check it. Germline V lookup: CDR1 MNHEY, CDR2 SVGAGI. The CDR3 is made up of 17 amino acids. CDR3 in amino acids: CASSYSSRDLSTDTQYF.